This T cell receptor (beta chain) was recovered during a study of regulatory T cells in long-lasting Graves disease. Study at large: Over 5 years of antithyroid drugs plus positive TSH receptor antibodies defined persistent Graves' disease.

This clonotype was detected many times. Germline-derived CDR1 and CDR2 are MNHEY and SVGAGI. The ends were cut back, 2 bases at V and 3 bases at J, with 8 bases in the middle. The CDR3 has 13 residues. Specified time point: persistent/refractory GD, antithyroid drugs over 5 years with positive TRAb. TCR sequences were obtained from RNA taken from PBMCs. Investigators prepared the TCR beta libraries by applying iRepertoire HTBI primers and Arm-PCR of CDR3 regions. TCRdb itself ran the multiplex PCR reads through MiXCR, one entry per CDR3 protein. The sample lists about 430,000 distinct CDR3 sequences, under 25% occurring once.

This specimen was peripheral blood mononuclear cells (PBMCs), taken when the disease was refractory, from a patient treated with antithyroid drugs. This receptor was identified in a female donor with Graves disease. The V call is TRBV6-5, the J call TRBJ2-7; the D is unclear. The CDR3 DNA sequence: TGTGCCAGCAGTTACGGTTCGGGCTACGAGCAGTACTTC. Its protein product is CASSYGSGYEQYF.